The T cell receptor (beta chain) under discussion was sequenced for a study of blood T cell repertoires in COVID-19. Profiled with immunoSEQ multiplex PCR; TCRdb holds only in-frame clones, not every one. Of about 260,000 clones in the sample, 84% were seen once. V was pared by 3 bases and J by 2 bases, with 2 bases of the junction left unmatched. CDR1 and CDR2 (germline): SGDLS, YYNGEE. The CDR3 is 16 residues long. What was sequenced was peripheral blood. The V call is TRBV9, the J call TRBJ2-1, with 13 bases fitting TRBD2. The source is a human donor in a cohort sampled during active COVID-19. This CDR3 is CASSDGTSGAYNEQFF. DNA of the CDR3: TGTGCCAGCAGCGATGGGACTAGCGGGGCCTACAATGAGCAGTTCTTC.